The next 12 T cell receptor beta chains were all read from a single sample in a study of T cell responses to AZD1222 COVID-19 vaccine. Produced via immunoSEQ multiplex PCR; TCRdb's table is partial and in-frame only. The sample shows about 110,000 clones, over 85% of them seen only once. Sequenced here: peripheral blood, sampled on day 0 of MenACWY control vaccination. These receptors all stem from an adult in good health.

The V call is TRBV24-1, the J call TRBJ1-6; D remains unclear. The V gene's germline CDR1 is KGHDR and CDR2 SFDVKD. Trimming pared 2 bases from V and 8 bases from J, leaving 9 bases between. The CDR3 is 14 amino acids. Here the CDR3 DNA reads TGTGCCACCAGTGATTCCCTTAGGGATTCACCCCTCCACTTT. As protein: CATSDSLRDSPLHF.

This clone was detected only a few times. The chain couples TRBV18 to TRBJ2-7, with D unresolved. V lost 3 bases, J lost 4 bases, and 16 bases lay in between. This CDR3 is 15 amino acids long. Germline CDR1 is KGHSH and CDR2 is LQKENI. The CDR3 DNA sequence: TGTGCCAGCTCACCGTCGATGGGGTTCCTGTACGAGCAGTACTTC. Translated, it gives CASSPSMGFLYEQYF.

J is TRBJ1-5 and V is TRBV27, with D hard to call. The germline gives CDR1 MNHEY, CDR2 SMNVEV (reference sequence). This CDR3 region has 13 residues. Trimming shortened V by 2 bases and J by 9 bases, and 11 bases separated the two germline ends. Here the CDR3 reads CASSLLLDSPQHF. The CDR3 DNA reads TGTGCCAGCAGTTTACTCCTCGATTCGCCCCAGCATTTT.

This rearrangement joins TRBV19 to TRBJ1-1; D remains ambiguous. This CDR3 has 13 residues. Trimming took 5 bases from V and 1 from J, leaving 8 bases between them. Per the germline V gene, CDR1 is LNHDA and CDR2 is SQIVND (reference sequence). Written as DNA, the CDR3 is TGTGCCAGTAGTTCGGTCAGGAACACTGAAGCTTTCTTT. Protein sequence: CASSSVRNTEAFF.

The chain has TRBV29-1 and TRBJ1-1; D uncertain. CDR1 is SQVTM and CDR2 is ANQGSEA in the germline V gene. V was clipped by 2 bases and J by 1 base, with 8 bases between them. The CDR3 extends over 13 amino acids. The CDR3 loop reads CSVELQRNTEAFF. The CDR3 DNA reads as TGCAGCGTTGAATTACAAAGGAACACTGAAGCTTTCTTT.

V usage is TRBV6-1 and J usage is TRBJ1-6; D not resolved. Germline V CDR1 and CDR2: MNHNS, SASEGT. Trimming removed 3 bases at V and 4 bases at J, with 25 bases between. CDR3 length: 20 residues. The CDR3 DNA reads TGTGCCAGCAGTGACGCGGCGTTCGGGGTAGCGGATAATTATAATTCACCCCTCCACTTT. Residues: CASSDAAFGVADNYNSPLHF.

In its sample, this clone was seen once. V gene TRBV2 combines with J gene TRBJ2-6, with D perhaps TRBD1 (6 bases). Per germline, CDR1 SNHLY and CDR2 FYNNEI. The V and J ends lost 6 bases and 4 bases respectively, with 10 bases between them. The CDR3 is 14 residues long. In DNA form, the CDR3 reads TGTGCCAGCAGAGCAGGGGAAGGGGCCAACGTCCTGACTTTC. Translation: CASRAGEGANVLTF.

The CDR3, as DNA: TGTGCCAGTAGTCCAAGACAGGTCGGCGGCTACACCTTC. Its protein product is CASSPRQVGGYTF. The chain recombines TRBV19 with TRBJ1-2; tentative D call: TRBD1 (6 bases). V was trimmed by 5 bases and J by 8 bases, leaving 15 bases between them. CDR1 and CDR2 from the germline V gene are LNHDA and SQIVND (reference sequence). This CDR3 comprises 13 residues.

J is TRBJ2-7 and V is TRBV10-3; D not certain. CDR1 ENHRY and CDR2 SYGVKD come from the germline V gene. V was cut by 0 bases and J by 3 bases, with 9 bases left in between. The CDR3 runs to 14 residues. The CDR3 region has the DNA TGTGCCATCAGTGAGTCGAACAACGGCTACGAGCAGTACTTC. Translation: CAISESNNGYEQYF.

The CDR3, as DNA: TGTGCCAGTAGAAAAGGGGAGGAGGGATACACTGAAGCTTTCTTT. It translates to CASRKGEEGYTEAFF. The chain combines TRBV19 with TRBJ1-1, with D perhaps matching TRBD1 (5 bases). Trimming cost V 6 bases and J 3 bases, with 17 bases left between them. CDR1 is LNHDA, CDR2 SQIVND, per germline (reference sequence). The CDR3 extends over 15 amino acids. The full variable domain, rest sourced from reference TRBV19 and TRBJ1-1, is DGGITQSPKYLFRKEGQNVTLSCEQNLNHDAMYWYRQDPGQGLRLIYYSQIVNDFQKGDIAEGYSVSREKKESFPLTVTSAQKNPTAFYLCASRKGEEGYTEAFFGQGTRLTVV.

V gene TRBV19 combines with J gene TRBJ2-5; weak D call: TRBD2 (6 bases). The germline V gene encodes CDR1 LNHDA and CDR2 SQIVND (reference sequence). The CDR3 has 13 amino acids. V dropped 2 bases and J dropped 4 bases, with 8 bases sitting between them. CDR3 in DNA: TGTGCCAGTAGTATATTGCGGGGAGAGACCCAGTACTTC. Translating gives CASSILRGETQYF.

V usage is TRBV12-3 or TRBV12-4 and J usage is TRBJ1-5; D is possibly TRBD1 (5 bases). V lost 1 base, J lost 7 bases, and 8 bases lay in between. This CDR3 contains 13 residues. CDR3 DNA: TGTGCCAGCAGTTTAGGACAGCTCCAGCCCCAGCATTTT. This sequence encodes CASSLGQLQPQHF.